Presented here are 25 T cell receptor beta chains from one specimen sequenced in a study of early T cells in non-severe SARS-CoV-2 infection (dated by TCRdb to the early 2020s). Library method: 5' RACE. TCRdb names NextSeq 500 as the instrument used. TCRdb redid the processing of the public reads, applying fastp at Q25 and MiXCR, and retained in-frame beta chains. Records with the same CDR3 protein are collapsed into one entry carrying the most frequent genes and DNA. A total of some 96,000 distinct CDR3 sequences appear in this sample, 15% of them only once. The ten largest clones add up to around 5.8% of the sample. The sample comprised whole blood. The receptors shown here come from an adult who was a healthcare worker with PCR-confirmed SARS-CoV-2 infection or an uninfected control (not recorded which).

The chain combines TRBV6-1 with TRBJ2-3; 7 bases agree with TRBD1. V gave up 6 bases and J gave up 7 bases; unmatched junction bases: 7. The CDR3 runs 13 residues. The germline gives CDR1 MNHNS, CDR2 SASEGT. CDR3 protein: CASRLGQSNTQYF. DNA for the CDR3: TGTGCCAGCAGGTTGGGACAGAGTAATACGCAGTATTTT.

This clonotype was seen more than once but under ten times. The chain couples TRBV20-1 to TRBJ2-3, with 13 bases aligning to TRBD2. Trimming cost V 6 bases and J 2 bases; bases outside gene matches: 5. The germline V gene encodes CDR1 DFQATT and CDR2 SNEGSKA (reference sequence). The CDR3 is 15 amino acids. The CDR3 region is CSATGTSGTTDTQYF. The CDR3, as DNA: TGCAGTGCCACCGGGACTAGCGGGACCACAGATACGCAGTATTTT.

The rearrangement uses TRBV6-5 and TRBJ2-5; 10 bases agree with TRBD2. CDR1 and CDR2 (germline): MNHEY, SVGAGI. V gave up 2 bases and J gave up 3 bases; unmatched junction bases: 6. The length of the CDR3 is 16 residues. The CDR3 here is CASSYRSGTSEETQYF. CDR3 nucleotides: TGTGCCAGCAGTTACAGATCCGGGACTAGCGAAGAGACCCAGTACTTC.

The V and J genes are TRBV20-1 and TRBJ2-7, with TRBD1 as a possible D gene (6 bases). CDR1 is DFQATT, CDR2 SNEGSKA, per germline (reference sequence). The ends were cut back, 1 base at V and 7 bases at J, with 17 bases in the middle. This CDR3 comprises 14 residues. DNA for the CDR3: TGCAGTGCTAGAGGAGAGGACAGTTTTGGGGAGCAGTACTTC. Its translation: CSARGEDSFGEQYF.

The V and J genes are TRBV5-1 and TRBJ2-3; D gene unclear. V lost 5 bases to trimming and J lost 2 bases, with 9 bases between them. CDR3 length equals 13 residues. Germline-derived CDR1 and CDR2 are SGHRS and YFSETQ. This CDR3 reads CASRPIITDTQYF. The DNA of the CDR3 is TGCGCCAGCAGACCCATAATCACAGATACGCAGTATTTT. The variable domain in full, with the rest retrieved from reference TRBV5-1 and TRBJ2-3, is KAGVTQTPRYLIKTRGQQVTLSCSPISGHRSVSWYQQTPGQGLQFLFEYFSETQRNKGNFPGRFSGRQFSNSRSEMNVSTLELGDSALYLCASRPIITDTQYFGPGTRLTVL.

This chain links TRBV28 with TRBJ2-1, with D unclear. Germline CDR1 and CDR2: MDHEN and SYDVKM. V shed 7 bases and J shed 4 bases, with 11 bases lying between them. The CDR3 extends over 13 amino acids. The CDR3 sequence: CASNGLNYNEQFF. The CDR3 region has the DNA TGTGCCAGCAACGGTCTTAATTACAATGAGCAGTTCTTC.

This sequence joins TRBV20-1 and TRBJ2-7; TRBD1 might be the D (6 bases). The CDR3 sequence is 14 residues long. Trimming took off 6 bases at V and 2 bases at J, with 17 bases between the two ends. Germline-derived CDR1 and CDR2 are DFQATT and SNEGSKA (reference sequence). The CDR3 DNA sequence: TGCAGTGCGCGGTATTACAGGGAAGCCTACGAGCAGTACTTC. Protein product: CSARYYREAYEQYF.

In nucleotides, the CDR3 is TGTGCCAGCAGTAGAACAGCGGGAGTGGGCAAAAACATTCAGTACTTC. It translates to CASSRTAGVGKNIQYF. V gene TRBV12-3 or TRBV12-4 combines with J gene TRBJ2-4, with 8 bases fitting TRBD2. V shed 5 bases, J shed 3 bases, and the junction held 9 bases outside the gene matches. This CDR3 contains 16 residues.

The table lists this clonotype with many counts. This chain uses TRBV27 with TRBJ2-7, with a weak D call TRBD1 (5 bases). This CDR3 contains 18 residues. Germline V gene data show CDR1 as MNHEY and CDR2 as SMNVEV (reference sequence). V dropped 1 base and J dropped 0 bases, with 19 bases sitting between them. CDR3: CASSLYWGPSPSSYEQYF. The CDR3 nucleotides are TGTGCCAGCAGTTTATATTGGGGCCCTTCCCCAAGCTCCTACGAGCAGTACTTC.

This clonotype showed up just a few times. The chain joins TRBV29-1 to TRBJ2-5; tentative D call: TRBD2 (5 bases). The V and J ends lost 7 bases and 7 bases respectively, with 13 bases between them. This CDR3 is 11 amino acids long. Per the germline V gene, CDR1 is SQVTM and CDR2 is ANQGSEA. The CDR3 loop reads CSGGPGRTQYF. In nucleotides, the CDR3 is TGCAGCGGCGGACCGGGGAGGACCCAGTACTTC.

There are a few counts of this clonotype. CDR3 nucleotides: TGCGCCAGCAGCCAAGGCCCAGGGGGGAGTTGGGAGCAGTACTTC. Encoded protein: CASSQGPGGSWEQYF. V is TRBV4-3 and J is TRBJ2-7; possibly TRBD1 for D (7 bases). Germline V CDR1 and CDR2: LGHNA, YSLEER. This CDR3 comprises 15 residues. V lost 1 base and J lost 7, with 17 bases in between.

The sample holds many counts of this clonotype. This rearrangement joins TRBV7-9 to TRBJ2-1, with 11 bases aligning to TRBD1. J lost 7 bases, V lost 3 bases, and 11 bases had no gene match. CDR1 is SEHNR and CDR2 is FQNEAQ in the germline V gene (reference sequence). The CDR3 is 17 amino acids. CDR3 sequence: CASSFTRIGTGGNEQFF. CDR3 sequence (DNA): TGTGCCAGCAGCTTCACCCGCATAGGGACAGGGGGGAATGAGCAGTTCTTC.

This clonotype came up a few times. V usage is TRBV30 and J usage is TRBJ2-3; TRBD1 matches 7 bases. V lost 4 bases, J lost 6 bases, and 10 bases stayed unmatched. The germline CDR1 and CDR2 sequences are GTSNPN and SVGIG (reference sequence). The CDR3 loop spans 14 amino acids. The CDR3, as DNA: TGTGCCTGGACCAGACAGGGTAGACGGGATACGCAGTATTTT. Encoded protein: CAWTRQGRRDTQYF. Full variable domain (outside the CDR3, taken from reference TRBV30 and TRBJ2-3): SQTIHQWPATLVQPVGSPLSLECTVEGTSNPNLYWYRQAAGRGLQLLFYSVGIGQISSEVPQNLSASRPQDRQFILSSKKLLLSDSGFYLCAWTRQGRRDTQYFGPGTRLTVL.

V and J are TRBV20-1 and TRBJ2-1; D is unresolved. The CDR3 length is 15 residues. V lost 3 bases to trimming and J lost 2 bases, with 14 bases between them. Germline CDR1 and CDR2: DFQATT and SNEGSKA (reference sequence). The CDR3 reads CSASHLVRTYNEQFF. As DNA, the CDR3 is TGCAGTGCTAGCCATCTAGTCCGTACCTACAATGAGCAGTTCTTC.

The CDR3 loop is CASRSPGTSGIDEQFF. In DNA, the CDR3 is TGTGCCAGCAGGTCACCCGGGACTAGCGGGATAGATGAGCAGTTCTTC. The rearrangement joins TRBV7-8 to TRBJ2-1; 13 nucleotides line up with TRBD2. This CDR3 contains 16 residues. Germline V gene data show CDR1 as SGHVS and CDR2 as FQNEAQ. The trim removed 6 bases at V and 8 bases at J, leaving 10 bases unmatched.

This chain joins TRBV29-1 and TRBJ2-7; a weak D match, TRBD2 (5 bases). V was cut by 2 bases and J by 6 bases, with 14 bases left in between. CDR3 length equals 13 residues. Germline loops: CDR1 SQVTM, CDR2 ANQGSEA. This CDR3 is CSVESSGRSEQYF. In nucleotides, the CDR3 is TGCAGCGTTGAATCGTCGGGGAGAAGCGAGCAGTACTTC.

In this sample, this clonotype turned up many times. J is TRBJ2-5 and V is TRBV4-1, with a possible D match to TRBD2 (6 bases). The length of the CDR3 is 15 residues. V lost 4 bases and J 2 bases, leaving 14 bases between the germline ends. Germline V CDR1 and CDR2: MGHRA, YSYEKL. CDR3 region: CASSLDGGVQETQYF. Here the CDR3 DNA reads TGCGCCAGCAGCCTAGACGGAGGGGTACAAGAGACCCAGTACTTC.

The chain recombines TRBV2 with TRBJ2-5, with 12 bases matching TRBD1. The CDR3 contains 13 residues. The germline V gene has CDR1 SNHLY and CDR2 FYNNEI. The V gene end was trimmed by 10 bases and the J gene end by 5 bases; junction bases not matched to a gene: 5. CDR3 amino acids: CANRDRGQETQYF. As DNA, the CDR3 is TGTGCCAACAGGGACAGGGGGCAGGAGACCCAGTACTTC.

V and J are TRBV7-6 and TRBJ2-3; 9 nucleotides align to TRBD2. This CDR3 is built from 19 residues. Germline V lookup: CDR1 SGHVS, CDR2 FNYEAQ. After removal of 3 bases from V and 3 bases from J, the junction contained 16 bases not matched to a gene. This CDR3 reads CASSFIPTLAGVRTDTQYF. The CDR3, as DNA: TGTGCCAGCAGCTTCATACCGACCTTAGCGGGAGTGAGGACAGATACGCAGTATTTT.

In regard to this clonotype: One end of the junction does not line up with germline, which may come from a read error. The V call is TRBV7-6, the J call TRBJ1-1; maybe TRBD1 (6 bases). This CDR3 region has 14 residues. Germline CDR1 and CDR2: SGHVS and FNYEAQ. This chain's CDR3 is CASSLALRDTEAFF. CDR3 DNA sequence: TGTGCCAGCAGCTTAGCGCTCCGGGACACCGAAGCTTTCTTT.

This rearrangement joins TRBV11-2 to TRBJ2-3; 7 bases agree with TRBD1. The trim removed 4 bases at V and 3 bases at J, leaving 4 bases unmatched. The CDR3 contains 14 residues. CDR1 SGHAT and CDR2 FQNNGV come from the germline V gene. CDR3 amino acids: CASSSTGKTDTQYF. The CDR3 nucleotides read TGTGCCAGCAGCTCGACAGGGAAGACAGATACGCAGTATTTT.

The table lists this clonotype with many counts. The CDR3 DNA is TGTGCCAGCAGCTTAACGGGGGATACGCAGTATTTT. It codes for CASSLTGDTQYF. The chain combines TRBV7-3 with TRBJ2-3; D gene unclear. Trimming took 0 bases from V and 6 from J, leaving 4 bases between them. The CDR3 length is 12 residues. Germline V gene sequence: CDR1 SGHTA, CDR2 FQGTGA.

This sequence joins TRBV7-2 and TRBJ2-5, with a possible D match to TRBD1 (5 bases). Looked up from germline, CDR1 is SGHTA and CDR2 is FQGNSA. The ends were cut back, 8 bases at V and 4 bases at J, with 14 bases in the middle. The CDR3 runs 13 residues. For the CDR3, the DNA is TGTGCCAGCCTAGACAGTTGGGGAGAGACCCAGTACTTC. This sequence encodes CASLDSWGETQYF.

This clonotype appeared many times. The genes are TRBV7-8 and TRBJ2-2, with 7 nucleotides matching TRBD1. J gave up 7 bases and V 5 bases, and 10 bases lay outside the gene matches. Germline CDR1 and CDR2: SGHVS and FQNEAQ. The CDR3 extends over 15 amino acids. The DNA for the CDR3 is TGTGCCAGCAGCCCTGGGACCCCAGGGGGCGGGGAGCTGTTTTTT. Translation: CASSPGTPGGGELFF.

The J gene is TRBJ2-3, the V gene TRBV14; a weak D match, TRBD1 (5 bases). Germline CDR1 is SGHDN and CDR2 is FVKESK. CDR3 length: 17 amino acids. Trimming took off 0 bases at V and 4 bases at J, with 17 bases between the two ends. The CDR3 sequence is CASSQDLSPWGADTQYF. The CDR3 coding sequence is TGTGCCAGCAGCCAAGACCTCTCCCCTTGGGGCGCAGATACGCAGTATTTT. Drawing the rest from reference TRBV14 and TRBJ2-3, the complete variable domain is EAGVTQFPSHSVIEKGQTVTLRCDPISGHDNLYWYRRVMGKEIKFLLHFVKESKQDESGMPNNRFLAERTGGTYSTLKVQPAELEDSGVYFCASSQDLSPWGADTQYFGPGTRLTVL.